At least ten counts were recorded for the clone carrying this T cell receptor beta chain. Its antigen is as yet unknown. These data are taken from a study of T-cell memory formation after mild COVID-19. Study background: Largely donor-specific sequence clusters came from two donors.

UMIs and sample barcodes were carried by the TCR alpha and TCR beta cDNA libraries that 5'RACE produced using constant-segment primers. In TCRdb, the 5' RACE reads were re-called with MiXCR into one record per CDR3 protein. Of around 310,000 distinct CDR3 sequences in the sample, 14% were seen once. Study results and limitations: CD4/CD8 balance characterized clones contracting day 15 to 85, and CD4+ skew characterized later expanders. The pre-infection memory compartment contained some responding clones, suggesting cross-reactive memory joined.

What was sequenced was PBMCs or a T cell subset sorted from them (not recorded which). This clonotype originated in a man younger than 30 who had mild COVID-19 (a few samples of this study predate the infection). Cell type and time point are not known.

As DNA, the CDR3 is TGTGCCAGCAGTGCCGGGACTTCTTCATCGTACTTC. The encoded protein is CASSAGTSSSYF. This sequence joins TRBV12-3 or TRBV12-4 and TRBJ2-5; tentative D call: TRBD2 (6 bases). Trimming took off 5 bases at V and 13 bases at J, with 17 bases between the two ends. The CDR3 is made up of 12 amino acids.